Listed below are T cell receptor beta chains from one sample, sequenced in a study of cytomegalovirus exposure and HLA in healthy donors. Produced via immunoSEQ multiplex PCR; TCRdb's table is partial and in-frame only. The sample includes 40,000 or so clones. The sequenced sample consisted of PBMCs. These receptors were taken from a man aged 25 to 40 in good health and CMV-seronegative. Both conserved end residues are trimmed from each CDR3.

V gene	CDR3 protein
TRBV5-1	ASSLDRDEQY
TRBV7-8	ASSSLTGGSPYEQY
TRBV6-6	ASSLSGLPGNTIY
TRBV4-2	ASSPGTGNQPQH
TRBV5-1	ASSFFGLAGGPKLGELF
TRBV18	ASSPPSSYEQF
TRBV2	ASSVTPSGAYNEQF
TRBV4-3	ASSQQLAGGELYNEQF
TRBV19	ASSISGRVAGETQY
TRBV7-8	ASSLADRKQY
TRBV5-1	ASSLVAGGPGGSEQY
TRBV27	ASTRAGKSYNEQF
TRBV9	ASSGKTGGENYGYT
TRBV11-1	ASSLRSRADTQY
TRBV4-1	ASSQVLAGGVVNEQY
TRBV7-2	ASSLLAGDNEQF
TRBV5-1	ASSLGPQGESEAF
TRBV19	ASTNLQGSNQPQH
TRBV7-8	ASSLAGGVTYEQY
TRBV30	AWSPQRGEQF
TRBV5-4	ASSFPDGSEQY
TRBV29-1	SVEGLDRPNTEAF
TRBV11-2	ASSLALYTDTQY
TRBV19	ASHTPLGGEAF
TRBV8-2	GSTSAALEPIRQGAGRNQPQH
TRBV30	AWSVYGQGNQPQH
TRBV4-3	ASSHVTGGANTEAF
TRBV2	ASSEGTSIAYEQY
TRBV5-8	ASSLDGQGGNQPQH
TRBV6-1	ASSPLTSGSYEQY
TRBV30	AWSARLPGQRVVNEQF
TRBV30	AWSVSTTDRQLGTEAF
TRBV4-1	ASSQERDRVQEKLF
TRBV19	ASRDSGNYGYT
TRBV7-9	ASSLPSAGELF
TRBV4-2	ASSQVGGGRSYEQY
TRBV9	ASSVAPDMGYEQY
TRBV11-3	ASSLAGNEQF
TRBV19	ASSLRRPGQGDEKLF
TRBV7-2	ASSRAFSGTSNSYEQY
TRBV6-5	ASSYGLPANTGELF
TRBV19	ASSIDQGNRGLNQPQH
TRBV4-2	ASSQEEASYEQY